This is a list of T cell receptor beta chains from one sample in a study of cytotoxic CD8 clonotypes in ibrutinib-treated CLL. The method was immunoSEQ multiplex PCR; TCRdb's version includes in-frame clones alone and lacks a portion of them. This table holds approximately 200,000 clones, over 55% found once. Sequenced material: PBMCs, taken after 24 months of ibrutinib treatment. Every receptor here comes from a human donor with chronic lymphocytic leukemia. Both conserved end residues are part of each CDR3. Fields, in order: J gene, D gene, clone size, CDR3 length, V gene, CDR3 protein, CDR3 DNA. D genes are given only for firm matches. Only part of the rows carry a size: once, few, many, or a class if the clone is expanded.

J gene: TRBJ2-3; D gene: TRBD1; clone size: few; CDR3 length: 13; V gene: TRBV29-1; CDR3 protein: CSGGQGATDTQYF; CDR3 DNA: TGCAGCGGGGGACAGGGGGCCACAGATACGCAGTATTTT
J gene: TRBJ2-7; D gene: .; clone size: .; CDR3 length: 13; V gene: TRBV7-9; CDR3 protein: CASSFAGAYEQYF; CDR3 DNA: TGTGCCAGCAGCTTTGCGGGGGCTTACGAGCAGTACTTC
J gene: TRBJ1-2; D gene: .; clone size: .; CDR3 length: 13; V gene: TRBV5-8; CDR3 protein: CASSRDRSGGYTF; CDR3 DNA: TGTGCCAGCAGCCGGGACCGCTCCGGTGGCTACACCTTC
J gene: TRBJ2-1; D gene: .; clone size: .; CDR3 length: 17; V gene: TRBV7-2; CDR3 protein: CASSLVGTPGVYNEQFF; CDR3 DNA: TGTGCCAGCAGCTTAGTAGGGACCCCCGGCGTCTACAATGAGCAGTTCTTC
J gene: TRBJ2-1; D gene: .; clone size: few; CDR3 length: 14; V gene: TRBV7-2; CDR3 protein: CASSRAGSYNEQFF; CDR3 DNA: TGTGCCAGCAGCCGGGCTGGGTCCTACAATGAGCAGTTCTTC
J gene: TRBJ2-1; D gene: TRBD2; clone size: .; CDR3 length: 14; V gene: TRBV7-3; CDR3 protein: CASSLGTSGNEQFF; CDR3 DNA: TGTGCCAGCAGCCTAGGGACTAGTGGGAATGAGCAGTTCTTC
J gene: TRBJ2-1; D gene: .; clone size: .; CDR3 length: 15; V gene: TRBV2; CDR3 protein: CASTLEARSYNEQFF; CDR3 DNA: TGTGCCAGCACCCTGGAGGCGCGGTCCTACAATGAGCAGTTCTTC
J gene: TRBJ2-6; D gene: .; clone size: few; CDR3 length: 18; V gene: TRBV9; CDR3 protein: CASSIHGTAVSGANVLTF; CDR3 DNA: TGTGCCAGCAGCATCCATGGGACCGCTGTCTCTGGGGCCAACGTCCTGACTTTC
J gene: TRBJ2-7; D gene: TRBD2; clone size: .; CDR3 length: 14; V gene: TRBV4-1; CDR3 protein: CASSRGEGTYEQYF; CDR3 DNA: TGCGCCAGCAGCCGGGGGGAGGGAACCTACGAGCAGTACTTC
J gene: TRBJ1-1; D gene: .; clone size: .; CDR3 length: 17; V gene: TRBV4-2; CDR3 protein: CASSHAVGSQANTEAFF; CDR3 DNA: TGTGCCAGCAGCCACGCGGTGGGTTCACAGGCTAACACTGAAGCTTTCTTT
J gene: TRBJ1-2; D gene: .; clone size: few; CDR3 length: 13; V gene: TRBV27; CDR3 protein: CASSLRGGVGYTF; CDR3 DNA: TGTGCCAGCAGTTTAAGAGGGGGGGTTGGCTACACCTTC
J gene: TRBJ2-7; D gene: .; clone size: .; CDR3 length: 14; V gene: TRBV7-8; CDR3 protein: CASSLWATSYEQYF; CDR3 DNA: TGTGCCAGCAGCTTATGGGCAACCTCCTACGAGCAGTACTTC
J gene: TRBJ2-1; D gene: TRBD2; clone size: .; CDR3 length: 22; V gene: TRBV5-1; CDR3 protein: CASSPGTSGRGLFFGPYNEQFF; CDR3 DNA: TGCGCCAGCAGCCCCGGGACTAGCGGGAGGGGATTGTTTTTCGGCCCCTACAATGAGCAGTTCTTC
J gene: TRBJ2-6; D gene: .; clone size: .; CDR3 length: 16; V gene: TRBV5-4; CDR3 protein: CASSLGGDSGANVLTF; CDR3 DNA: TGTGCCAGCAGCTTGGGGGGAGACTCTGGGGCCAACGTCCTGACTTTC
J gene: TRBJ2-2; D gene: .; clone size: .; CDR3 length: 13; V gene: TRBV16; CDR3 protein: CASSQFVSGELFF; CDR3 DNA: TGTGCCAGCAGCCAATTTGTGTCCGGGGAGCTGTTTTTT
J gene: TRBJ1-4; D gene: .; clone size: few; CDR3 length: 14; V gene: TRBV7-2; CDR3 protein: CASSNGPANENLFF; CDR3 DNA: TGTGCCAGCAGCAACGGGCCGGCAAATGAAAACCTGTTTTTT
J gene: TRBJ2-2; D gene: .; clone size: .; CDR3 length: 16; V gene: TRBV5-1; CDR3 protein: CASSPVIGTNTGELFF; CDR3 DNA: TGCGCCAGCAGCCCCGTCATCGGGACGAACACCGGGGAGCTGTTTTTT
J gene: TRBJ2-5; D gene: TRBD1; clone size: .; CDR3 length: 16; V gene: TRBV5-1; CDR3 protein: CASSLAGQGAEETQYF; CDR3 DNA: TGCGCCAGCAGCTTGGCGGGACAGGGGGCCGAAGAGACCCAGTACTTC
J gene: TRBJ1-1; D gene: .; clone size: few; CDR3 length: 14; V gene: TRBV30; CDR3 protein: CAWSEGPLNTEAFF; CDR3 DNA: TGTGCCTGGAGTGAGGGACCGTTGAACACTGAAGCTTTCTTT
J gene: TRBJ2-7; D gene: TRBD1; clone size: once; CDR3 length: 16; V gene: TRBV5-1; CDR3 protein: CASSSNPGTGAYEQYF; CDR3 DNA: TGCGCCAGCAGCTCCAACCCCGGGACAGGGGCTTACGAGCAGTACTTC
J gene: TRBJ2-3; D gene: .; clone size: .; CDR3 length: 12; V gene: TRBV5-1; CDR3 protein: CASSRTGVTQYF; CDR3 DNA: TGCGCCAGCAGCAGGACGGGGGTTACGCAGTATTTT
J gene: TRBJ1-4; D gene: TRBD1; clone size: once; CDR3 length: 17; V gene: TRBV18; CDR3 protein: CASSQNPGTEPREKLFF; CDR3 DNA: TGTGCCAGCTCACAAAATCCCGGGACAGAACCTCGAGAAAAACTGTTTTTT